This T cell receptor beta chain was observed in a study of STAT5B mutations in CD4+ large granular lymphocyte leukemia. Whole-study results and caveats: TRBV06-family usage was enriched in top patient clones (8/27) versus controls (2/35). No patients shared main leukemic clonotypes, though 25% to 30% appeared at low frequency elsewhere.

Details on this clone: The target antigen is unknown.

The CDR3 consists of 14 residues. From germline, CDR1 is KGHSH and CDR2 LQKENI. V was clipped by 3 bases and J by 3 bases; unmatched bases: 4. The assay was run at survey level. Repertoires were generated with immunoSEQ multiplex PCR, while TCRdb's copy carries only in-frame clones and drops some. The repertoire includes about 48,000 clones, about 70% of them detected once, and about 1.6% sits in the top ten. Controls came from buffy coats of healthy blood donors. The sample was CD4+ T cells from blood buffy coats. This receptor was taken from a human donor in good health. The genes are TRBV18 and TRBJ2-5; 7 bases are a match to TRBD1. CDR3 loop: CASSPPGTEETQYF. The CDR3 DNA reads TGTGCCAGCTCACCCCCCGGGACAGAAGAGACCCAGTACTTC.